Presented here are 28 T cell receptor beta chains from one specimen sequenced in a study of blood T cells in healthy people across ages. Using a J-beta primer mix together with a sample-barcoded 5' primer, a second PCR was run for roughly 7 to 11 cycles. TCRdb re-derived calls from the 5' RACE reads in MiXCR, one entry per CDR3 protein. The table has roughly 1 million distinct CDR3 sequences, roughly a quarter seen once; the top ten hold around 0.7%. These same data were also listed under a study on T cells of mothers and their children.

The sequenced sample was blood. Every receptor here comes from a girl aged 2-10 years in good health.

The chain couples TRBV3-1 to TRBJ2-1, with a weak D call TRBD2 (6 bases). With 4 bases removed from V and 7 bases from J, the gap between germline ends came to 20 bases. Germline-derived CDR1 and CDR2 are LGHDT and YNNKEL (reference sequence). CDR3 length equals 16 residues. The CDR3 protein is CASSLLGGEGRNEQFF. CDR3 nucleotides: TGTGCCAGCAGCCTACTTGGGGGAGAGGGGAGGAATGAGCAGTTCTTC.

This clonotype turned up a few times. One end of the junction varies from germline; a read error may be responsible. The chain recombines TRBV7-9 with TRBJ2-5; D not resolved. There are 13 residues in the CDR3. Germline V gene sequence: CDR1 SEHNR, CDR2 FQNEAQ (reference sequence). CDR3 nucleotides: TGTGCCAGCAGCTTTAACGCGGAAGAGACCCAGTGCTTC. Protein: CASSFNAEETQCF.

In nucleotides, the CDR3 is TGTGCCAGCAGCTTAATAGCGGGGGGGATGAATGAGCAGTTCTTC. This codes for CASSLIAGGMNEQFF. The chain couples TRBV13 to TRBJ2-1; 11 bases align to TRBD2. With 2 bases clipped from V and 7 bases from J, the junction kept 4 bases outside the gene matches. The germline V gene has CDR1 PRHDT and CDR2 FYEKMQ (reference sequence). The CDR3 is 15 residues long.

The rearrangement links TRBV5-5 to TRBJ1-1; no reliable D call. The length of the CDR3 is 14 residues. From germline, CDR1 is SGHKS and CDR2 YYEKEE (reference sequence). Trimming removed 1 base at V and 0 bases at J, with 7 bases between. CDR3 sequence reads: CASSLQTMNTEAFF. The CDR3 DNA reads TGTGCCAGCAGCTTGCAGACCATGAACACTGAAGCTTTCTTT.

This chain joins TRBV7-9 and TRBJ1-2, with D unresolved. Trimming removed 0 bases at V and 6 bases at J, with 14 bases between. Germline V gives CDR1 SEHNR, CDR2 FQNEAQ (reference sequence). CDR3 size: 15 residues. This CDR3 is CASSLAGSLSHGYTF. CDR3 bases: TGTGCCAGCAGCTTAGCGGGGAGTCTGAGCCATGGCTACACCTTC.

The chain joins TRBV7-9 to TRBJ2-1; 9 bases map to TRBD1. Per the germline V gene, CDR1 is SEHNR and CDR2 is FQNEAQ (reference sequence). Unmatched junction bases numbered 8, after V lost 5 bases and J lost 6 bases. The CDR3 has 15 residues. The CDR3 protein is CASSPGQGVFNEQFF. The CDR3 DNA is TGTGCCAGCAGCCCGGGACAGGGCGTTTTCAATGAGCAGTTCTTC.

This rearrangement joins TRBV29-1 to TRBJ1-2; no clear D. V lost 0 bases, J lost 7 bases, and 12 bases lay in between. The CDR3 has 13 residues. Germline V lookup: CDR1 SQVTM, CDR2 ANQGSEA. CDR3 sequence (DNA): TGCAGCGTTGAAGATCAAGGGTTCGTTGGCTACACCTTC. Protein sequence: CSVEDQGFVGYTF.

The chain carries TRBV29-1 and TRBJ2-7; 10 nucleotides line up with TRBD1. The ends lost 8 bases at V and 5 bases at J; junction bases unmatched: 21. This CDR3 contains 17 residues. In germline, CDR1 is SQVTM, CDR2 ANQGSEA. CDR3 region: CSTPCRDRGPHVDEQYF. The CDR3 nucleotides are TGCAGCACCCCATGCCGGGACAGGGGTCCACACGTCGACGAGCAGTACTTC.

This clonotype was detected a few times. The DNA of the CDR3 is TGCAGCGTTGAAGGCGGGAGCCCCTACAATGAGCAGTTCTTC. Encoded protein: CSVEGGSPYNEQFF. The chain joins TRBV29-1 to TRBJ2-1; 7 bases map to TRBD2. Germline V CDR1 and CDR2: SQVTM, ANQGSEA. V was clipped by 1 base and J by 2 bases; unmatched bases: 2. The CDR3 extends over 14 amino acids.

This rearrangement joins TRBV29-1 to TRBJ2-7, with unresolved D. The V and J ends lost 0 bases and 0 bases respectively, with 12 bases between them. Looked up from germline, CDR1 is SQVTM and CDR2 is ANQGSEA. The CDR3 length is 15 residues. CDR3 nucleotides: TGCAGCGTTGAAGATCCCGCTGACCTCTCCTACGAGCAGTACTTC. This translates into CSVEDPADLSYEQYF.

This clonotype was picked up a small number of times. The chain couples TRBV27 to TRBJ1-2, with D uncertain. Trimming removed 5 bases from V and 3 bases from J, with 13 bases in between. The CDR3 has 14 residues. CDR1 MNHEY and CDR2 SMNVEV come from the germline V gene (reference sequence). The DNA of the CDR3 is TGTGCCAGCAGTCCACGGTTGTGGTACTATGGCTACACCTTC. Protein: CASSPRLWYYGYTF.

The table lists this clonotype with a few counts. V and J are TRBV27 and TRBJ2-1; TRBD2 agrees at 9 bases. This CDR3 spans 17 amino acids. J was trimmed by 7 bases and V by 3 bases; bases with no gene match: 13. Germline V lookup: CDR1 MNHEY, CDR2 SMNVEV (reference sequence). CDR3 amino acids: CASSLEAGGPVGNEQFF. As DNA, the CDR3 is TGTGCCAGCAGTTTGGAGGCGGGAGGGCCTGTAGGGAATGAGCAGTTCTTC.

The chain carries TRBV20-1 and TRBJ2-5; 9 bases are a match to TRBD2. Germline V gene data show CDR1 as DFQATT and CDR2 as SNEGSKA (reference sequence). Losses at the gene ends were 4 bases for V and 2 bases for J; bases not matched to a gene: 5. The CDR3 has 14 residues. For the CDR3, the DNA is TGCAGTGCTACTACTAGCGGGTATCAAGAGACCCAGTACTTC. Amino acid sequence: CSATTSGYQETQYF.

The chain uses TRBV5-1 and TRBJ2-2; D is perhaps TRBD1 or TRBD2 (6 bases each). Trimming pared 5 bases from V and 0 bases from J, leaving 8 bases between. CDR1 SGHRS and CDR2 YFSETQ come from the germline V gene. The CDR3 covers 14 residues. CDR3 residues: CASRGGPNTGELFF. In nucleotides, the CDR3 is TGCGCCAGCAGAGGGGGGCCGAACACCGGGGAGCTGTTTTTT.

The chain has TRBV10-3 and TRBJ2-5; D is tentatively TRBD1 or TRBD2 (5 bases each). With the DNA end fitting TRBJ2-7 better, the J assignment may be wrong. Germline V gene lookup returns CDR1 ENHRY and CDR2 SYGVKD. This CDR3 contains 13 residues. CDR3 sequence (DNA): TGTGCCATCGGGGACGGACGCTCCTACGAGCAGTACTTC. Protein sequence: CAIGDGRSYEQYF.

To note about this clonotype: Given the absence of the conserved phenylalanine or tryptophan at the CDR3 end, a read error is likely. This chain links TRBV4-1 with TRBJ2-5; either TRBD1 or TRBD2 may fit D (5 bases each). The V and J ends lost 2 bases and 5 bases respectively, with 12 bases between them. CDR1 and CDR2 (germline): MGHRA, YSYEKL. CDR3 length: 14 amino acids. In nucleotides, the CDR3 is TGCGCCAGCAGCCAACACGGGGCCGGGGAGACCCAGTACTTG. Translation gives CASSQHGAGETQYL.

The CDR3 nucleotides read TGTGCCAGCAGCTCAAAAGACTATCCAGAAAAACTGTTTTTT. Its protein product is CASSSKDYPEKLFF. The rearrangement uses TRBV13 and TRBJ1-4; D not certain. Trimming removed 4 bases from V and 8 bases from J, with 14 bases in between. This CDR3 contains 14 residues. The germline gives CDR1 PRHDT, CDR2 FYEKMQ (reference sequence).

This clonotype appeared a few times. J is TRBJ1-1 and V is TRBV7-6, with a tentative D call TRBD1 (5 bases). V shed 4 bases and J shed 7 bases, with 19 bases lying between them. The CDR3 contains 15 residues. Looked up from germline, CDR1 is SGHVS and CDR2 is FNYEAQ. The CDR3 DNA follows: TGTGCCAGCAGCTCCGGGACGATGTTATCTGGTGAAGCTTTCTTT. This encodes CASSSGTMLSGEAFF.

A few counts support this clonotype. This rearrangement joins TRBV7-9 to TRBJ1-3; D unresolved. CDR3 size: 15 residues. The germline V and J ends were trimmed by 5 bases and 3 bases, with 14 bases remaining between them. Germline V gene lookup returns CDR1 SEHNR and CDR2 FQNEAQ (reference sequence). The CDR3 bases are TGTGCCAGCAGCCCTATAGTGGTCCGTGGAAACACCATATATTTT. This encodes CASSPIVVRGNTIYF.

The gene calls are TRBV2 and TRBJ2-1, with TRBD2 matching over 9 bases. The better agreement between TRBJ2-7 and the DNA end casts doubt on the J call. The CDR3 covers 13 residues. Germline V gene lookup returns CDR1 SNHLY and CDR2 FYNNEI. This chain's CDR3 is CAIRSGGSYEQYF. The DNA for the CDR3 is TGTGCCATTCGTAGCGGGGGCTCCTACGAGCAGTACTTC.

V is TRBV19 and J is TRBJ1-4; 10 bases agree with TRBD1. J lost 7 bases, V lost 5 bases, and 7 bases had no gene match. Per germline, CDR1 LNHDA and CDR2 SQIVND (reference sequence). This CDR3 region has 15 residues. In DNA form, the CDR3 reads TGTGCCAGTAGTTCACGGACAGGGGGTCGTGAAAAACTGTTTTTT. This codes for CASSSRTGGREKLFF.

The rearrangement links TRBV5-1 to TRBJ1-1, with 7 bases identical to TRBD1. CDR1 SGHRS and CDR2 YFSETQ come from the germline V gene. CDR3 length equals 14 residues. Trimming removed 0 bases from V and 6 bases from J; junction bases left unmatched: 5. CDR3 bases: TGCGCCAGCAGCTTGGGACAGGGAATTTCTGAAGCTTTCTTT. Protein: CASSLGQGISEAFF.

This clonotype has more than one count but fewer than ten. V gene TRBV5-5 combines with J gene TRBJ1-2; no firm D call. The CDR3 sequence is 13 residues long. CDR1 is SGHKS, CDR2 YYEKEE, per germline (reference sequence). Trimming stripped 4 bases from V and 4 bases from J, with 11 bases between. The chain's CDR3 is CASSSEGLYGYTF. The CDR3 DNA reads TGTGCCAGCAGCAGTGAGGGCCTCTATGGCTACACCTTC.

This chain joins TRBV7-9 and TRBJ2-5; tentative D call: TRBD1 (6 bases). The DNA end is more similar to TRBJ2-1, so the J call may be wrong. The CDR3 has 13 amino acids. The V gene's germline CDR1 is SEHNR and CDR2 FQNEAQ (reference sequence). The CDR3 nucleotides are TGTTCGCCCAGGGCAGGGGATACTAATGAGCAGTTCTTC. This codes for CSPRAGDTNEQFF.

This clonotype was counted only a few times. This chain connects TRBV6-2 or TRBV6-3 to TRBJ1-1; D gene unclear. Germline V gives CDR1 MNHEY, CDR2 SVGEGT. The CDR3 runs to 14 residues. The V end was cut by 2 bases, the J end by 6 bases, with 13 bases between. CDR3: CASSYGPFRAEAFF. The CDR3, as DNA: TGTGCCAGCAGTTACGGGCCCTTTAGGGCTGAAGCTTTCTTT.

This clonotype was counted a single time. This rearrangement joins TRBV6-6 to TRBJ2-7, with D possibly being TRBD1 (6 bases). CDR1 and CDR2 from the germline V gene are MNHNY and SVGAGI (reference sequence). There are 13 residues in the CDR3. V was pared by 3 bases and J by 6 bases, with 12 bases between. The CDR3, as DNA: TGTGCCAGCAGTTATCAGGGGTTAGGCGAGCAGTACTTC. Protein sequence: CASSYQGLGEQYF.

The CDR3 sequence: CSVPTLFGGRADTQYF. The CDR3 DNA follows: TGCAGTGTTCCGACGCTGTTCGGGGGGAGGGCAGATACGCAGTATTTT. The chain recombines TRBV20-1 with TRBJ2-3, with 7 bases matching TRBD2. This CDR3 comprises 16 residues. With 7 bases clipped from V and 4 bases from J, the junction kept 17 bases outside the gene matches. Germline values: CDR1 DFQATT, CDR2 SNEGSKA (reference sequence).

The table lists this clonotype with a few counts. The chain is built from TRBV6-5 and TRBJ1-1, with D unclear. Trimming took 7 bases from V and 1 from J, leaving 10 bases between them. This CDR3 has 13 residues. Germline CDR1 and CDR2: MNHEY and SVGAGI. The CDR3 DNA is TGTGCCAGCACCGCGGTAGGGAACACTGAAGCTTTCTTT. Encoded protein: CASTAVGNTEAFF.